This passage covers 23 T cell receptor beta chains from one sample sequenced in a study of blood T cell repertoires in COVID-19 (TCRdb year 2020). The library came from the immunoSEQ multiplex PCR assay. TCRdb's version of the immuneACCESS table is confined to in-frame rearrangements and falls short of the full clone set. An unresolved V gene accounts for under half of the shortfall where checked; the remainder is of unknown origin. The sample table records about 200,000 clones; around nine tenths of these occur just once. The top ten clonotypes cover 3% to 3.5% of the sample. Sequenced material: peripheral blood. All receptors derive from a man aged 55 to 70 with acute or convalescent COVID-19.

The chain is built from TRBV27 and TRBJ1-1; TRBD1 might be the D (6 bases). Trimming stripped 6 bases from V and 5 bases from J, with 28 bases between. CDR3 length equals 18 residues. Germline V gene lookup returns CDR1 MNHEY and CDR2 SMNVEV (reference sequence). The CDR3 sequence is CASSASRLGGGGGTEAFF. CDR3 nucleotide sequence: TGTGCCAGCAGCGCCTCGCGACTGGGTGGAGGGGGAGGGACTGAAGCTTTCTTT.

CDR3 region: CASSWEQGTGANVLTF. CDR3 nucleotide sequence: TGCGCCAGCAGCTGGGAACAGGGAACGGGGGCCAACGTCCTGACTTTC. The gene calls are TRBV5-1 and TRBJ2-6; D is perhaps TRBD1 (6 bases). This CDR3 spans 16 amino acids. V lost 3 bases and J 4 bases, leaving 14 bases between the germline ends. CDR1 and CDR2 from the germline V gene are SGHRS and YFSETQ.

V usage is TRBV5-4 and J usage is TRBJ2-4; 10 bases agree with TRBD1. The germline CDR1 and CDR2 sequences are SGHNT and YYREEE (reference sequence). Unmatched junction bases numbered 4, after V lost 4 bases and J lost 0 bases. This CDR3 spans 16 amino acids. Here the CDR3 DNA reads TGTGCCAGCAGCGGACAGGGGGTCACAGCCAAAAACATTCAGTACTTC. This gives the protein CASSGQGVTAKNIQYF. The entire variable domain, with the rest obtained from reference TRBV5-4 and TRBJ2-4, is as follows: ETGVTQSPTHLIKTRGQQVTLRCSSQSGHNTVSWYQQALGQGPQFIFQYYREEENGRGNFPPRFSGLQFPNYSSELNVNALELDDSALYLCASSGQGVTAKNIQYFGAGTRLSVL.

Details on this clone: The same CDR3 arises from other DNA sequences in this sample as well. V is TRBV18 and J is TRBJ2-5; TRBD1 matches at 9 bases. Trimming at V came to 3 bases and at J to 3 bases, leaving 2 bases not matched to a gene. Germline CDR1 and CDR2: KGHSH and LQKENI. This CDR3 is built from 14 residues. Here the CDR3 reads CASSPRTGEETQYF. The CDR3 region has the DNA TGTGCCAGCTCACCTAGGACAGGGGAAGAGACCCAGTACTTC.

The chain carries TRBV9 and TRBJ2-7, with D perhaps TRBD2 (6 bases). Germline V CDR1 and CDR2: SGDLS, YYNGEE. The CDR3 sequence is 15 residues long. V lost 3 bases and J 0 bases, leaving 13 bases between the germline ends. CDR3 amino acids: CASSDRDSHSYEQYF. Written as DNA, the CDR3 is TGTGCCAGCAGCGACCGGGACTCCCACTCCTACGAGCAGTACTTC.

This chain links TRBV7-2 with TRBJ2-1; D ambiguous. CDR1 and CDR2 from the germline V gene are SGHTA and FQGNSA. The CDR3 sequence is 11 residues long. The ends were cut back, 5 bases at V and 8 bases at J, with 7 bases in the middle. The CDR3 region has the DNA TGTGCCAGCAGCCTCTCTTATGAGCAGTTCTTC. Amino acids: CASSLSYEQFF.

The chain carries TRBV7-2 and TRBJ1-5; D call uncertain. This CDR3 contains 13 residues. Germline V gene sequence: CDR1 SGHTA, CDR2 FQGNSA. Trimming shortened V by 2 bases and J by 2 bases, and 4 bases separated the two germline ends. This CDR3 is CASSLRGNQPQHF. In DNA form, the CDR3 reads TGTGCCAGCAGCTTAAGAGGCAATCAGCCCCAGCATTTT.

The V and J genes are TRBV11-2 and TRBJ2-7, with D possibly TRBD2 on 6 matching bases. The CDR3 contains 15 residues. Looked up from germline, CDR1 is SGHAT and CDR2 is FQNNGV. Between the trimmed V and J ends, which lost 2 bases and 3 bases, there was a span of 14 bases. The CDR3 DNA is TGTGCCAGCAGCTTATCCCAGCGGGTAATCTACGAGCAGTACTTC. This gives the protein CASSLSQRVIYEQYF. Full variable domain (missing parts from reference TRBV11-2 and TRBJ2-7): EAGVAQSPRYKIIEKRQSVAFWCNPISGHATLYWYQQILGQGPKLLIQFQNNGVVDDSQLPKDRFSAERLKGVDSTLKIQPAKLEDSAVYLCASSLSQRVIYEQYFGPGTRLTVT.

CDR3 nucleotides: TGTGCCAGCAGCTTAAAGCGGGGCCCCACAGATACGCAGTATTTT. Protein: CASSLKRGPTDTQYF. This chain connects TRBV11-2 to TRBJ2-3; TRBD2 matches 7 bases. CDR1 is SGHAT and CDR2 is FQNNGV in the germline V gene. V was pared by 2 bases and J by 2 bases, with 4 bases of the junction left unmatched. This CDR3 comprises 15 residues.

V gene TRBV28 combines with J gene TRBJ1-6; TRBD1 matches 8 bases. CDR1 MDHEN and CDR2 SYDVKM come from the germline V gene. The CDR3 extends over 13 amino acids. Unmatched junction bases numbered 8, after V lost 5 bases and J lost 14 bases. CDR3 nucleotide sequence: TGTGCCAGCAGTAATGACTACAGGGGGACCCTCCACTTT. Protein sequence: CASSNDYRGTLHF.

In DNA, the CDR3 is TGTGCCAGCAGTGAGGCCCCGCAAGAGACCCAGTACTTC. It encodes CASSEAPQETQYF. The chain links TRBV2 to TRBJ2-5; D remains unclear. The CDR3 totals 13 residues. Germline V gene lookup returns CDR1 SNHLY and CDR2 FYNNEI. Trimming pared 3 bases from V and 2 bases from J, leaving 7 bases between. Using reference TRBV2 and TRBJ2-5 for the parts outside the CDR3, the full variable domain is EPEVTQTPSHQVTQMGQEVILRCVPISNHLYFYWYRQILGQKVEFLVSFYNNEISEKSEIFDDQFSVERPDGSNFTLKIRSTKLEDSAMYFCASSEAPQETQYFGPGTRLLVL.

The chain couples TRBV15 to TRBJ2-1, with TRBD1 identical over 12 bases. Germline V gene sequence: CDR1 LNHNV, CDR2 YYDKDF (reference sequence). With V trimmed by 1 base and J by 12 bases, 7 bases remained unmatched. The CDR3 has 15 amino acids. The DNA for the CDR3 is TGTGCCACCAGCAGAGGAGGGGGACAGGGGGCCGGGCAGTTCTTC. Protein product: CATSRGGGQGAGQFF.

V gene TRBV11-2 combines with J gene TRBJ1-3; TRBD1 is a possible D gene (6 bases). The CDR3 is 16 amino acids. The germline CDR1 and CDR2 sequences are SGHAT and FQNNGV. The V and J ends lost 1 base and 4 bases respectively, with 14 bases between them. The DNA of the CDR3 is TGTGCCAGCAGCTTAGTCAGGGGAGCGTCCGGAAACACCATATATTTT. Its translation: CASSLVRGASGNTIYF.

J is TRBJ1-6 and V is TRBV27; D remains ambiguous. Trimming removed 5 bases at V and 0 bases at J, with 14 bases between. The germline CDR1 and CDR2 sequences are MNHEY and SMNVEV (reference sequence). This CDR3 has 17 amino acids. CDR3 sequence (DNA): TGTGCCAGCAGTCCCCCCCCGGGGAGCTCCTATAATTCACCCCTCCACTTT. As protein: CASSPPPGSSYNSPLHF.

The rearrangement uses TRBV18 and TRBJ2-5; D possibly corresponds to TRBD1 (6 bases). V was shortened by 1 base and J by 2 bases, with 17 bases between the two germline ends. Germline loops: CDR1 KGHSH, CDR2 LQKENI. This CDR3 spans 17 amino acids. The CDR3 nucleotides read TGTGCCAGCTCACCACTACAATTGGGCAGGGGACAAGAGACCCAGTACTTC. As protein: CASSPLQLGRGQETQYF.

The chain is built from TRBV3-1 (or the pseudogene TRBV3-2) and TRBJ1-2, with D maybe TRBD1 (6 bases). With 7 bases removed from V and 6 bases from J, the gap between germline ends came to 27 bases. CDR1 and CDR2 from the germline V gene are LGHDT and YNNKEL (reference sequence). The CDR3 sequence is 17 residues long. As DNA, the CDR3 is TGTGCCAGCACCGTCGGGCTCCCTAACCGGGACAACGATGGCTACACCTTC. As protein: CASTVGLPNRDNDGYTF.

The chain carries TRBV5-1 and TRBJ1-1; D is possibly TRBD1 (6 bases). Per germline, CDR1 SGHRS and CDR2 YFSETQ. Deletions cut 0 bases from V and 6 bases from J, with 9 bases between. The CDR3 extends over 13 amino acids. In DNA, the CDR3 is TGCGCCAGCAGCTTGGGGGGGACACCTGAAGCTTTCTTT. Its protein product is CASSLGGTPEAFF.

The chain has TRBV4-1 and TRBJ2-7; D uncertain. The V gene lost 0 bases and the J gene lost 1 base, with 10 bases spanning the gap. CDR1 and CDR2 (germline): MGHRA, YSYEKL. The CDR3 runs to 15 residues. In DNA form, the CDR3 reads TGCGCCAGCAGCCAAGACATGTACCTATCCTACGAGCAGTACTTC. Its protein is CASSQDMYLSYEQYF.

This sequence joins TRBV6-6 and TRBJ1-2, with TRBD1 identical over 10 bases. The CDR3 spans 14 residues. V was pared by 6 bases and J by 5 bases, with 6 bases of the junction left unmatched. The germline CDR1 and CDR2 sequences are MNHNY and SVGAGI (reference sequence). The CDR3 is CASSSPGQGYGYTF. CDR3 coding DNA: TGTGCCAGCAGCTCCCCGGGACAGGGGTATGGCTACACCTTC.

The rearrangement uses TRBV9 and TRBJ2-3, with D tentatively TRBD2 (7 bases). V dropped 1 base and J dropped 6 bases, with 12 bases sitting between them. Looked up from germline, CDR1 is SGDLS and CDR2 is YYNGEE. CDR3 length: 14 residues. The CDR3 protein is CASSVRGGRDTQYF. In DNA form, the CDR3 reads TGTGCCAGCAGCGTAAGGGGGGGACGGGATACGCAGTATTTT.

The chain is built from TRBV7-3 and TRBJ2-7; 11 bases line up with TRBD1. V was pared by 3 bases and J by 5 bases, with 12 bases of the junction left unmatched. Germline loops: CDR1 SGHTA, CDR2 FQGTGA. The CDR3 contains 17 residues. The DNA of the CDR3 is TGTGCCAGCAGCTTCACGACGGCCGTGGACAGGGGGCACGAGCAGTACTTC. It encodes CASSFTTAVDRGHEQYF.

The CDR3 nucleotides are TGTGCCAGCAGTACATCAAAAGCTTTCTTT. As protein: CASSTSKAFF. The chain uses TRBV6-5 and TRBJ1-1; D is unresolved. CDR1 is MNHEY, CDR2 SVGAGI, per germline. Trimming left V 5 bases short and J 9 bases short, with 7 bases between. This CDR3 is 10 amino acids long.

The gene calls are TRBV5-1 and TRBJ2-2; TRBD1 might be the D (6 bases). Looked up from germline, CDR1 is SGHRS and CDR2 is YFSETQ. The CDR3 loop spans 19 amino acids. Trimming shortened V by 4 bases and J by 1 base, and 23 bases separated the two germline ends. CDR3 nucleotides: TGCGCCAGCAGCCATATGGGCATTCCGGGACACCTGAACACCGGGGAGCTGTTTTTT. It codes for CASSHMGIPGHLNTGELFF. Full variable domain (remainder filled in from reference TRBV5-1 and TRBJ2-2): KAGVTQTPRYLIKTRGQQVTLSCSPISGHRSVSWYQQTPGQGLQFLFEYFSETQRNKGNFPGRFSGRQFSNSRSEMNVSTLELGDSALYLCASSHMGIPGHLNTGELFFGEGSRLTVL.